The rows below give T cell receptor beta chains drawn from one sample of a study of vaccination and CD4 T cells after COVID-19. No antigen has been identified for these receptors. TCRdb processed the PCR reads anew with MiXCR; each CDR3 protein has one entry. The profile covers tens of thousands of distinct CDR3 sequences, with 67% appearing a single time and 15% to 20% taken by the ten largest. The source was CD4+ T cells from blood, cultured in vitro, collected after SARS-CoV-2 vaccination. All receptors come from a human donor who received a COVID-19 vaccine. Each CDR3 is given without its conserved first and last residue. The listing skips clone size in some rows; elsewhere it reads once, few, many or a size class.

abundance: .
j_gene: TRBJ1-5
v_gene: TRBV20-1
CDR3aa: SAGLGHNQPQH

abundance: .
j_gene: TRBJ1-6
v_gene: TRBV6-4
CDR3aa: ASSEGTGNSPLH

abundance: .
j_gene: TRBJ1-6
v_gene: TRBV15
CDR3aa: ATSRERGRFSPLH

abundance: .
j_gene: TRBJ1-2
v_gene: TRBV2
CDR3aa: ASSGRNYGYT

abundance: .
j_gene: TRBJ2-2
v_gene: TRBV24-1
CDR3aa: ATSDWIQGGRTGELF

abundance: .
j_gene: TRBJ2-3
v_gene: TRBV24-1
CDR3aa: ATKIRQGGTDTQY

abundance: few
j_gene: TRBJ1-1
v_gene: TRBV19
CDR3aa: ATTPVGGAEAF

abundance: .
j_gene: TRBJ2-5
v_gene: TRBV2
CDR3aa: ASSGTPSKETQY

abundance: .
j_gene: TRBJ1-2
v_gene: TRBV20-1
CDR3aa: SAMVRFTFPELYGYT

abundance: .
j_gene: TRBJ1-4
v_gene: TRBV6-5
CDR3aa: ASSFSMGTGGEKLF

abundance: .
j_gene: TRBJ2-7
v_gene: TRBV19
CDR3aa: ASSIRGQGFGEQY

abundance: .
j_gene: TRBJ2-3
v_gene: TRBV19
CDR3aa: ASSIGSSGSTDTQY

abundance: .
j_gene: TRBJ1-6
v_gene: TRBV6-1
CDR3aa: ATVGQGNSPLH

abundance: .
j_gene: TRBJ1-5
v_gene: TRBV19
CDR3aa: ASSILGNQPQH

abundance: .
j_gene: TRBJ1-5
v_gene: TRBV24-1
CDR3aa: ATSSGWDQPQH

abundance: few
j_gene: TRBJ1-5
v_gene: TRBV7-9
CDR3aa: ASSQGGSVNQPQH

abundance: .
j_gene: TRBJ1-2
v_gene: TRBV19
CDR3aa: ASNESGQGSVGYT

abundance: .
j_gene: TRBJ1-1
v_gene: TRBV6-1
CDR3aa: ASSRRQGRAF

abundance: once
j_gene: TRBJ2-1
v_gene: TRBV20-1
CDR3aa: SARARGGVVGEQF

abundance: .
j_gene: TRBJ2-7
v_gene: TRBV6-5
CDR3aa: ASSYMAASSYEQY

abundance: once
j_gene: TRBJ2-7
v_gene: TRBV12-3/TRBV12-4
CDR3aa: ASSLRFRGYEQY

abundance: once
j_gene: TRBJ1-2
v_gene: TRBV30
CDR3aa: AWSLSGQGVPYGYT

abundance: .
j_gene: TRBJ2-5
v_gene: TRBV20-1
CDR3aa: SATSGGPGETQY

abundance: .
j_gene: TRBJ1-5
v_gene: TRBV6-1
CDR3aa: ASSRLNQPQH

abundance: .
j_gene: TRBJ1-5
v_gene: TRBV20-1
CDR3aa: SARKGNNQPQH

abundance: few
j_gene: TRBJ1-3
v_gene: TRBV24-1
CDR3aa: ATSRQGWSGNTIY

abundance: .
j_gene: TRBJ2-3
v_gene: TRBV27
CDR3aa: ASSLFPRDTQY

abundance: .
j_gene: TRBJ1-2
v_gene: TRBV29-1
CDR3aa: SVEQENYGYT

abundance: .
j_gene: TRBJ2-5
v_gene: TRBV7-8
CDR3aa: ASSPIAGASQETQY

abundance: .
j_gene: TRBJ1-3
v_gene: TRBV6-1
CDR3aa: ASSITGAGGNTIY

abundance: .
j_gene: TRBJ2-2
v_gene: TRBV20-1
CDR3aa: SATPGQTNTGELF

abundance: .
j_gene: TRBJ2-5
v_gene: TRBV11-3
CDR3aa: AIKGEGGQETQY

abundance: few
j_gene: TRBJ1-3
v_gene: TRBV12-3/TRBV12-4
CDR3aa: ASSFLLSGNTIY

abundance: few
j_gene: TRBJ2-3
v_gene: TRBV7-8
CDR3aa: ASSLVTGSGTDTQY

abundance: .
j_gene: TRBJ2-1
v_gene: TRBV6-1
CDR3aa: ASTDGPGTYNEQF

abundance: few
j_gene: TRBJ1-2
v_gene: TRBV6-1
CDR3aa: ASSRPDRAYGYT

abundance: .
j_gene: TRBJ2-5
v_gene: TRBV10-2
CDR3aa: ASSEVGRETQY

abundance: .
j_gene: TRBJ2-7
v_gene: TRBV19
CDR3aa: ASSRQGGSYEQY

abundance: .
j_gene: TRBJ2-1
v_gene: TRBV7-9
CDR3aa: ASSEGRSSEQF

abundance: .
j_gene: TRBJ2-3
v_gene: TRBV20-1
CDR3aa: SAREAGTHLTDTQY

abundance: .
j_gene: TRBJ2-7
v_gene: TRBV6-5
CDR3aa: ASSYETSGGSYEQY

abundance: .
j_gene: TRBJ1-5
v_gene: TRBV7-2
CDR3aa: ASSFYHSNQPQH